This passage covers 10 T cell receptor beta chains from one sample sequenced in a study of a mutant IDH1 vaccine in newly diagnosed glioma. Sequencing used immunoSEQ multiplex PCR; TCRdb keeps in-frame clones, though not all of them. Among over 55,000 clones listed, roughly 79% were seen once. The time point here: week 35, safety follow-up. Each dose delivered 300 ug of mutant IDH1 20-mer peptide subcutaneously with imiquimod. These receptors are not linked to any known antigen. The sample here was PBMCs, taken from a glioma patient whose treatment included an IDH1 peptide vaccine. These receptors all stem from a man in his forties with glioma.

The V and J genes are TRBV5-1 and TRBJ2-3, with 7 positions matching TRBD2. Germline V gene sequence: CDR1 SGHRS, CDR2 YFSETQ. Trimming at V came to 4 bases and at J to 1 base, leaving 6 bases not matched to a gene. The CDR3 is 15 amino acids. The CDR3 sequence: CASSGAGIGTDTQYF. The CDR3 nucleotides are TGCGCCAGCAGCGGAGCGGGAATCGGCACAGATACGCAGTATTTT. Using reference TRBV5-1 and TRBJ2-3 for the parts outside the CDR3, the full variable domain is KAGVTQTPRYLIKTRGQQVTLSCSPISGHRSVSWYQQTPGQGLQFLFEYFSETQRNKGNFPGRFSGRQFSNSRSEMNVSTLELGDSALYLCASSGAGIGTDTQYFGPGTRLTVL.

The chain couples TRBV28 to TRBJ2-1; the D is unclear. This CDR3 spans 11 amino acids. The germline V gene has CDR1 MDHEN and CDR2 SYDVKM. Trimming cost V 7 bases and J 10 bases, with 11 bases left between them. CDR3 sequence: CASIVDGEQFF. CDR3 bases: TGTGCCAGCATTGTTGACGGAGAGCAGTTCTTC.

CDR3 DNA: TGTGCCAGCAGGGGACAGAGGTCCAATCAGCCCCAGCATTTT. This codes for CASRGQRSNQPQHF. The chain uses TRBV2 and TRBJ1-5; TRBD1 matches at 7 bases. V was pared by 6 bases and J by 3 bases, with 5 bases of the junction left unmatched. There are 14 residues in the CDR3. Germline loops: CDR1 SNHLY, CDR2 FYNNEI.

Written as DNA, the CDR3 is TGTGCCAGCAGTTTCAGGGGGGGTTACAATGAGCAGTTCTTC. This translates into CASSFRGGYNEQFF. This chain joins TRBV28 and TRBJ2-1; either TRBD1 or TRBD2 may fit D (7 bases each). The CDR3 length is 14 residues. From germline, CDR1 is MDHEN and CDR2 SYDVKM. Trimming took 3 bases from V and 4 from J, leaving 10 bases between them. The variable domain in full, completed from reference TRBV28 and TRBJ2-1, reads DVKVTQSSRYLVKRTGEKVFLECVQDMDHENMFWYRQDPGLGLRLIYFSYDVKMKEKGDIPEGYSVSREKKERFSLILESASTNQTSMYLCASSFRGGYNEQFFGPGTRLTVL.

The V call is TRBV10-3, the J call TRBJ2-2, with TRBD1 as a possible D gene (5 bases). The germline gives CDR1 ENHRY, CDR2 SYGVKD. Trimming took off 2 bases at V and 3 bases at J, with 10 bases between the two ends. The CDR3 length is 15 residues. DNA of the CDR3: TGTGCCATCAGTGAGATAGGGGCTTACACCGGGGAGCTGTTTTTT. Protein sequence: CAISEIGAYTGELFF.

This sequence joins TRBV27 and TRBJ2-7, with D perhaps given as TRBD1 or TRBD2 (6 bases each). The CDR3 contains 14 residues. Trimming cost V 4 bases and J 0 bases, with 10 bases left between them. The V gene's germline CDR1 is MNHEY and CDR2 SMNVEV (reference sequence). CDR3 in amino acids: CASSYRGLSYEQYF. As DNA, the CDR3 is TGTGCCAGCAGTTACCGGGGGCTCTCCTACGAGCAGTACTTC.

The rearrangement uses TRBV28 and TRBJ2-3; TRBD2 aligns across 10 bases. Trimming removed 2 bases from V and 8 bases from J; junction bases left unmatched: 7. The germline V gene encodes CDR1 MDHEN and CDR2 SYDVKM. This CDR3 region has 15 residues. The CDR3 protein is CASSLVLAGWGTQYF. DNA of the CDR3: TGTGCCAGCAGTTTAGTACTAGCGGGATGGGGTACGCAGTATTTT.

The V and J genes are TRBV4-3 and TRBJ1-1, with D tentatively TRBD1 (6 bases). Germline assignment: CDR1 LGHNA and CDR2 YSLEER. The V and J ends lost 2 bases and 1 base respectively, with 11 bases between them. The CDR3 contains 15 residues. CDR3 bases: TGCGCCAGCAGCCAATTTATGGGGGCGAACACTGAAGCTTTCTTT. Protein: CASSQFMGANTEAFF.

This clone has more than one count but fewer than ten. J is TRBJ2-7 and V is TRBV29-1, with D possibly TRBD1 on 6 matching bases. V dropped 7 bases and J dropped 4 bases, with 11 bases sitting between them. CDR1 SQVTM and CDR2 ANQGSEA come from the germline V gene. CDR3 length equals 11 residues. CDR3: CSAADSYEQYF. The CDR3 coding sequence is TGCAGCGCCGCGGACAGTTACGAGCAGTACTTC.

The chain uses TRBV11-1 and TRBJ2-5, with no clear D. The CDR3 is 14 amino acids. V shed 1 base and J shed 2 bases, with 8 bases lying between them. Germline V gene data show CDR1 as SGHAT and CDR2 as FQDESV (reference sequence). The CDR3 loop reads CASSLGSGQETQYF. As DNA, the CDR3 is TGTGCCAGCAGCTTAGGTTCCGGGCAAGAGACCCAGTACTTC.